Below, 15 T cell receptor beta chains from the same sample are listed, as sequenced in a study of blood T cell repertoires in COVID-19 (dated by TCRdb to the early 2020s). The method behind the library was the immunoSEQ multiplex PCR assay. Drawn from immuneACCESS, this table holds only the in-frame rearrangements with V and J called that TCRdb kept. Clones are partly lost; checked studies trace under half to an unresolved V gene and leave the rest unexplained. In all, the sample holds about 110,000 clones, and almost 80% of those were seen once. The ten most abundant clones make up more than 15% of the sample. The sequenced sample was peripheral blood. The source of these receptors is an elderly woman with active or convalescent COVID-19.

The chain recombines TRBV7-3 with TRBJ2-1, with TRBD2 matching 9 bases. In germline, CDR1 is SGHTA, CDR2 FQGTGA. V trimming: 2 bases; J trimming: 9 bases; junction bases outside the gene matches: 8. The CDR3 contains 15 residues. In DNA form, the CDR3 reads TGTGCCAGCAGCTTATATCCTAGCGGGACTGTTGAGCAGTTCTTC. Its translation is CASSLYPSGTVEQFF.

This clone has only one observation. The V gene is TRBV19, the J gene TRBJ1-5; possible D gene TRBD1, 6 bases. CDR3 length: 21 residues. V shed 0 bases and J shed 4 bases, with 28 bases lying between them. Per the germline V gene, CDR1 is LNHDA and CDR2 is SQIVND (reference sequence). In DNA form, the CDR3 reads TGTGCCAGTAGTATAGATCGCCGGGACACCCAATACCTGGGGATAAATCAGCCCCAGCATTTT. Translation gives CASSIDRRDTQYLGINQPQHF.

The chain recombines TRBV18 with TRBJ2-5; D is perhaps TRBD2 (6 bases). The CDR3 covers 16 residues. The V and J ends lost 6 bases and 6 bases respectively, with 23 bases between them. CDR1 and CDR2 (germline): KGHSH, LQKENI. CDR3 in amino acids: CASSPTVTGGQKTQYF. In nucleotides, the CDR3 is TGTGCCAGCTCCCCCACTGTGACCGGGGGTCAAAAGACCCAGTACTTC. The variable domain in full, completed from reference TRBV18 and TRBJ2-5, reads NAGVMQNPRHLVRRRGQEARLRCSPMKGHSHVYWYRQLPEEGLKFMVYLQKENIIDESGMPKERFSAEFPKEGPSILRIQQVVRGDSAAYFCASSPTVTGGQKTQYFGPGTRLLVL.

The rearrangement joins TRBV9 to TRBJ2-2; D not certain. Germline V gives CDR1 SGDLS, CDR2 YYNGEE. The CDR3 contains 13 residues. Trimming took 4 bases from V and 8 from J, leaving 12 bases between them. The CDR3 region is CASSPPYPGELFF. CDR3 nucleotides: TGTGCCAGCAGCCCCCCCTACCCAGGGGAGCTGTTTTTT.

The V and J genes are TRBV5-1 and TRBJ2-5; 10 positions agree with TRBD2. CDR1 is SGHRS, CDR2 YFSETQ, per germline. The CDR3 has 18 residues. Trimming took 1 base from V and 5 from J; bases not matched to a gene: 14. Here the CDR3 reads CASSLSPASGSTRETQYF. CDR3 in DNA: TGCGCCAGCAGCTTGAGTCCGGCTAGCGGGAGCACCAGGGAGACCCAGTACTTC.

The DNA of the CDR3 is TGTGCCAGCGGAGAACCGGGAGGGCGGTATGGCTACACCTTC. Its protein is CASGEPGGRYGYTF. The chain recombines TRBV7-3 with TRBJ1-2; D remains unclear. This CDR3 has 14 residues. Trimming removed 8 bases from V and 5 bases from J, with 18 bases in between. Per the germline V gene, CDR1 is SGHTA and CDR2 is FQGTGA.

The CDR3: CASSLVQAHEQYF. The CDR3, as DNA: TGTGCCAGCAGCTTAGTTCAGGCGCACGAGCAGTACTTC. V gene TRBV7-2 combines with J gene TRBJ2-7, with D hard to call. V was cut by 1 base and J by 5 bases, with 9 bases left in between. The CDR3 is 13 residues long. Germline assignment: CDR1 SGHTA and CDR2 FQGNSA. Complete variable domain (other parts from reference TRBV7-2 and TRBJ2-7): GAGVSQSPSNKVTEKGKDVELRCDPISGHTALYWYRQSLGQGLEFLIYFQGNSAPDKSGLPSDRFSAERTGGSVSTLTIQRTQQEDSAVYLCASSLVQAHEQYFGPGTRLTVT.

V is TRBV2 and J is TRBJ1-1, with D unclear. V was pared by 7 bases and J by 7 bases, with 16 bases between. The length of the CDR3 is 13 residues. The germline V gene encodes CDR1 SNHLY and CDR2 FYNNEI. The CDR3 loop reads CASTERESGEAFF. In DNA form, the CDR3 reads TGTGCCAGCACCGAAAGGGAGTCGGGTGAAGCTTTCTTT.

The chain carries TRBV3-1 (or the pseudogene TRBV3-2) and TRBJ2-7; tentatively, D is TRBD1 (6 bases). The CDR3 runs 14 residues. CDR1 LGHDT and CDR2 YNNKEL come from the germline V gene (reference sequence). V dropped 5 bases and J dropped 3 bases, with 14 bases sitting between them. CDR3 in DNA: TGTGCCAGCAGCTACAGAGGGGGAAACTACGAGCAGTACTTC. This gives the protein CASSYRGGNYEQYF.

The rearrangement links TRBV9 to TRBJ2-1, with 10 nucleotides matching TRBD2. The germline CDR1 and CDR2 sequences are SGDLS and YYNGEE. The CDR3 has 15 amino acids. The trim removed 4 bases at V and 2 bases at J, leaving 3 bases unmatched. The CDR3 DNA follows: TGTGCCAGCAGCCCTAGCGGGAGTCCCTACAATGAGCAGTTCTTC. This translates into CASSPSGSPYNEQFF.

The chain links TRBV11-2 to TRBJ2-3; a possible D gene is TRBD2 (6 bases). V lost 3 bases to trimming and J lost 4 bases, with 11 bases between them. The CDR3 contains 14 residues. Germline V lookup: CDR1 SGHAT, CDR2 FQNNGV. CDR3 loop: CASSLWSSADTQYF. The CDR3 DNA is TGTGCCAGCAGCTTGTGGTCTAGCGCAGATACGCAGTATTTT. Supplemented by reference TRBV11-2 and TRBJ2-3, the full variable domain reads EAGVAQSPRYKIIEKRQSVAFWCNPISGHATLYWYQQILGQGPKLLIQFQNNGVVDDSQLPKDRFSAERLKGVDSTLKIQPAKLEDSAVYLCASSLWSSADTQYFGPGTRLTVL.

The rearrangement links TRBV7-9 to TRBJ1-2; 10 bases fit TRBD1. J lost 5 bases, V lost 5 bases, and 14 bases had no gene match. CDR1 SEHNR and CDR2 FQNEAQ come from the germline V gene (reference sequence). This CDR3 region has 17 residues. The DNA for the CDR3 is TGTGCCAGCAGCCCATTATTTGGGGGGACAGGGGTGTATGGCTACACCTTC. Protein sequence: CASSPLFGGTGVYGYTF. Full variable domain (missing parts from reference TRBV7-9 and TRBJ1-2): DTGVSQNPRHKITKRGQNVTFRCDPISEHNRLYWYRQTLGQGPEFLTYFQNEAQLEKSRLLSDRFSAERPKGSFSTLEIQRTEQGDSAMYLCASSPLFGGTGVYGYTFGSGTRLTVV.

The chain's CDR3 is CASRQGRDSQETQYF. The CDR3 DNA reads TGTGCCAGCAGACAGGGCCGGGACAGCCAAGAGACCCAGTACTTC. The rearrangement uses TRBV5-4 and TRBJ2-5, with 7 bases fitting TRBD1. CDR1 and CDR2 from the germline V gene are SGHNT and YYREEE (reference sequence). J gave up 1 base and V 5 bases, and 8 bases lay outside the gene matches. This CDR3 is 15 amino acids long.

This CDR3 reads CASGFWGRGGYTF. The CDR3 bases are TGTGCCAGCGGATTTTGGGGGAGGGGTGGCTACACCTTC. The chain is built from TRBV2 and TRBJ1-2, with D tentatively TRBD1 (5 bases). CDR1 SNHLY and CDR2 FYNNEI come from the germline V gene. Trimming cost V 8 bases and J 7 bases, with 17 bases left between them. The CDR3 sequence is 13 residues long.

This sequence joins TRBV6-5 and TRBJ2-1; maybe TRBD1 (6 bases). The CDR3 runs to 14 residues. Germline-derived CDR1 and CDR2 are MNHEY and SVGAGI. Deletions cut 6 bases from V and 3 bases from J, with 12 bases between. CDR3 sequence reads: CASRDTGLYNEQFF. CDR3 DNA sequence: TGTGCCAGCAGGGACACAGGGCTCTACAATGAGCAGTTCTTC.